Listed below are T cell receptor beta chains from one sample, sequenced in a study of cytomegalovirus exposure and HLA in healthy donors. Using immunoSEQ multiplex PCR, the repertoire was profiled, and TCRdb retains in-frame clones only, with some absent. This table holds around 200,000 clones, 80% to 85% found once. The material sequenced was PBMCs. These receptors originate from a middle-aged woman in good health and CMV-seronegative. Each CDR3 is given with its conserved first and last residue. The D gene is left open where the match is weak. Part of the rows lack a size; the others show once, few, many or a class for expanded clones.

DNA: TGTGCCTCCGGGACTAGCGGAAAAAACATTCAGTACTTC
CDR3: CASGTSGKNIQYF
D: TRBD2
J: TRBJ2-4
size: once
V: TRBV30

DNA: TGTGCCAGTAGTATAGGGGCTAGCCGGAGCACAGATACGCAGTATTTT
CDR3: CASSIGASRSTDTQYF
D: NA
J: TRBJ2-3
size: NA
V: TRBV19

DNA: TGTGCCAGCAGAGGGGGACTAGCGGGAGCTGTAGATACGCAGTATTTT
CDR3: CASRGGLAGAVDTQYF
D: TRBD2
J: TRBJ2-3
size: NA
V: TRBV5-4

DNA: TGTGCCAGCAGCTTAAACACAGATACGCAGTCTTTT
CDR3: CASSLNTDTQSF
D: NA
J: TRBJ2-3
size: once
V: TRBV5-4

DNA: TGCGCCAGCAGCCCGGGGACTAGCGGGACTGAGACCCAGTACTTC
CDR3: CASSPGTSGTETQYF
D: TRBD2
J: TRBJ2-5
size: NA
V: TRBV4-1

DNA: TGCGCCAGCAGCCAATTAGGGCAGGGGGACTACGAGCAGTACTTC
CDR3: CASSQLGQGDYEQYF
D: TRBD1
J: TRBJ2-7
size: NA
V: TRBV4-1

DNA: TGTGCCAGCAGTCCGGGGACTAGCAGGGGAAATGAGCAGTTCTTC
CDR3: CASSPGTSRGNEQFF
D: TRBD2
J: TRBJ2-1
size: NA
V: TRBV27

DNA: TGTGCCAGCGGGAGGCGGGCAACTAATGAAAAACTGTTTTTT
CDR3: CASGRRATNEKLFF
D: NA
J: TRBJ1-4
size: NA
V: TRBV6-1

DNA: TGTGCCAGCAGTTTACAGGGACAGGGTTTAAATGAGCAGTTCTTC
CDR3: CASSLQGQGLNEQFF
D: TRBD1
J: TRBJ2-1
size: few
V: TRBV27

DNA: TGCGCCAGCAGCCTCGGAGTGGAACAGGGAGGCTACACCTTC
CDR3: CASSLGVEQGGYTF
D: NA
J: TRBJ1-2
size: NA
V: TRBV5-1

DNA: TGTGCCAGCAGTGGAAGAGGTATCTCCCCTGGCTACACCTTC
CDR3: CASSGRGISPGYTF
D: NA
J: TRBJ1-2
size: NA
V: TRBV6-5

DNA: TGTGCCAGCAGCTCGTTGGGACAGGACTACAATGAGCAGTTCTTC
CDR3: CASSSLGQDYNEQFF
D: TRBD1
J: TRBJ2-1
size: NA
V: TRBV7-6

DNA: TGTGCCAGCAGTAAGGGGGCGGGTCAGCCCCAGCATTTT
CDR3: CASSKGAGQPQHF
D: TRBD1
J: TRBJ1-5
size: NA
V: TRBV27

DNA: TGTGCCAGCAGCTTGGGGACAGAGATCTACGAGCAGTACTTC
CDR3: CASSLGTEIYEQYF
D: NA
J: TRBJ2-7
size: NA
V: TRBV5-4

DNA: TGTGCCAGCAGCTTAGGCAGGGGGCTGGGAGGAACTGAAGCTTTCTTT
CDR3: CASSLGRGLGGTEAFF
D: TRBD1
J: TRBJ1-1
size: NA
V: TRBV7-9

DNA: TGTGCCAGCAGCTTGGTCGGCGGCTACACAGATACGCAGTATTTT
CDR3: CASSLVGGYTDTQYF
D: NA
J: TRBJ2-3
size: NA
V: TRBV11-1

DNA: TGTGCCAGCCAGGACAGTTCCTACGAGCAGTACTTC
CDR3: CASQDSSYEQYF
D: NA
J: TRBJ2-7
size: NA
V: TRBV5-4

DNA: TGTGCCAGCAGAGCCGCGGGGAACACCGGGGAGCTGTTTTTT
CDR3: CASRAAGNTGELFF
D: NA
J: TRBJ2-2
size: NA
V: TRBV11-3